Each of the 5 T cell receptor beta chains below was sequenced from the same sample in a study of T cells expressing NK-cell markers. TCRdb re-called the 5' RACE reads and catalogs CDR3 proteins one per entry, DNA excluded. The listing records roughly 420,000 distinct CDR3 sequences. What was sequenced was blood T cells: a sorted CD56 or NKG2C T cell subset, CD4+ or CD8+ T cells, or bulk PBMC T cells (not recorded which). These receptors were taken from a woman between 18 and 70 years old in good health.

The gene calls are TRBV7-2 and TRBJ2-2; absent DNA, TCRdb's TRBD2 call cannot be checked. Germline V gene sequence: CDR1 SGHTA, CDR2 FQGNSA. The CDR3 has 17 amino acids. CDR3 sequence reads: CASSLGGSGLRTGELFF.

This chain joins TRBV7-2 and TRBJ2-1; TCRdb indicates TRBD2, and absent DNA this call remains unverified. The CDR3 extends over 15 amino acids. CDR1 SGHTA and CDR2 FQGNSA come from the germline V gene. This chain's CDR3 is CASSLAGSGGHEQFF.

The V and J genes are TRBV5-1 and TRBJ2-7; TCRdb's D call of TRBD1 is untestable without DNA. Germline assignment: CDR1 SGHRS and CDR2 YFSETQ. CDR3 length: 14 amino acids. CDR3 region: CASSFRDRTYEQYF.

The chain joins TRBV29-1 to TRBJ1-3. The CDR3 length is 14 residues. Germline CDR1 is SQVTM and CDR2 is ANQGSEA. This chain's CDR3 is CSVGTASSGNTIYF.

The chain recombines TRBV30 with TRBJ2-7; the TCRdb D gene call, TRBD2, has no DNA to confirm it. This CDR3 is built from 14 residues. Germline V CDR1 and CDR2: GTSNPN, SVGIG (reference sequence). This CDR3 reads CAWSVGTGLNEQYF.